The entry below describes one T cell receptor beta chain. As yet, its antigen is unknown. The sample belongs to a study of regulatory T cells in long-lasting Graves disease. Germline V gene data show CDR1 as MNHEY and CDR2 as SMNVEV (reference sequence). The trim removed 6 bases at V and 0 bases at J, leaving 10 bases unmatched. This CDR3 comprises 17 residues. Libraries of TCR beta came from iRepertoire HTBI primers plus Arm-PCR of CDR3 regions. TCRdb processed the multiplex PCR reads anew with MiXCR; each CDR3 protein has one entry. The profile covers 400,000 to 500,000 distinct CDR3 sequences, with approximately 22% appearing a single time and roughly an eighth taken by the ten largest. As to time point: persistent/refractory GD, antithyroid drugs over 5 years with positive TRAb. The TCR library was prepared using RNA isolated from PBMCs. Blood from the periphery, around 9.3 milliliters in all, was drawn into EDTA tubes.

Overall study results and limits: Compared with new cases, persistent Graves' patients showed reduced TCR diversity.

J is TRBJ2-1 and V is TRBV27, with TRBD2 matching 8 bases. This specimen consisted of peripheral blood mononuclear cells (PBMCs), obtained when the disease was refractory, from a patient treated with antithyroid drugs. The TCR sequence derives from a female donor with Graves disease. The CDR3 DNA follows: TGTGCCAGCAGGCGGGCTAGCGGGCTTGGCTCCTACAATGAGCAGTTCTTC. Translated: CASRRASGLGSYNEQFF.